This entry describes one T cell receptor beta chain. Its antigen is as yet unknown. Unique molecular identifiers were incorporated into the prepared TCRbeta library. TCRdb redid the calling of the PCR reads with MiXCR, one entry per CDR3 protein. The sample holds about 250,000 distinct CDR3 sequences, 20% to 30% seen once. This entry is derived from a study of T-cell reconstitution after alpha-beta-depleted transplantation in children. Findings of the study overall: Day-60 TCRbeta diversity that was high in some patients was derived from surviving recipient T cells and thymic progenitors. A year had passed since transplant, and T-cell counts and diversity by then came mostly from newly produced T cells. Expanded graft clones numbering several hundred reportedly gave rise to alpha-beta T cells about two months after transplant.

Germline CDR1 reads MNHEY; CDR2 reads SMNVEV (reference sequence). This CDR3 has 14 residues. Trimming at V came to 6 bases and at J to 6 bases, leaving 8 bases not matched to a gene. This sequence joins TRBV27 and TRBJ2-7; 10 nucleotides match TRBD1. The TCR sequence derives from a female patient aged 2-15 years who had a stem cell transplant for congenital amegakaryocytic thrombocytopenia, so the T cells may come from the graft donor. The sample in question was PBMCs, mostly from graft donor cells, obtained 360 days after TCRalphabeta/CD19-depleted stem cell transplant. The CDR3 loop reads CASRMTGGRGEQYF. The CDR3 DNA reads TGTGCCAGCAGGATGACAGGGGGCCGAGGCGAGCAGTACTTC.